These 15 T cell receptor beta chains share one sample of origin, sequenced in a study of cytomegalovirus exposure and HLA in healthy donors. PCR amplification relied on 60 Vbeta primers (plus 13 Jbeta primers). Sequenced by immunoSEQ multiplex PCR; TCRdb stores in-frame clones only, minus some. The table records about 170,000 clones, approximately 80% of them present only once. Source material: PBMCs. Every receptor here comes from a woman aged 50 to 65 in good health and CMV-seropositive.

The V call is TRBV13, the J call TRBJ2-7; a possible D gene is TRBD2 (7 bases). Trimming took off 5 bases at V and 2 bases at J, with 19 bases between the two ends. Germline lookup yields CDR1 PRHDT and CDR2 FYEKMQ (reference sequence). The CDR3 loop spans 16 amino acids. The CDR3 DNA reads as TGTGCCAGCAGCAGGGGGGCTAGCGGAGATACCTACGAGCAGTACTTC. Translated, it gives CASSRGASGDTYEQYF. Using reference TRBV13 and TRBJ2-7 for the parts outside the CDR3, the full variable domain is AAGVIQSPRHLIKEKRETATLKCYPIPRHDTVYWYQQGPGQDPQFLISFYEKMQSDKGSIPDRFSAQQFSDYHSELNMSSLELGDSALYFCASSRGASGDTYEQYFGPGTRLTVT.

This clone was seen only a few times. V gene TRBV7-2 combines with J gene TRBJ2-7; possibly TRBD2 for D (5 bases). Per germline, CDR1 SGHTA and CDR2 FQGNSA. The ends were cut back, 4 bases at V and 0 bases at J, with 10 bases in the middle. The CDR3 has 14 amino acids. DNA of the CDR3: TGTGCCAGCAGCTACGGTCGGGACTCCTACGAGCAGTACTTC. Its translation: CASSYGRDSYEQYF.

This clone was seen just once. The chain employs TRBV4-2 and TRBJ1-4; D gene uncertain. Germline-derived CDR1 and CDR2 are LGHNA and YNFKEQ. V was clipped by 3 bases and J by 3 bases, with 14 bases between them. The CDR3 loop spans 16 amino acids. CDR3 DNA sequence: TGTGCCAGCAGCCAGGCCGGGAGTGGGGCTAATGAAAAACTGTTTTTT. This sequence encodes CASSQAGSGANEKLFF.

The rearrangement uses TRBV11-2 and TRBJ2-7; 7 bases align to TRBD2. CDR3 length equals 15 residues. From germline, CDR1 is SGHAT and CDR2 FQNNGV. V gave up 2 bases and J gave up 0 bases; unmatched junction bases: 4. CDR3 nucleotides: TGTGCCAGCAGCTTAAGTAGCGGGCTCTCCTACGAGCAGTACTTC. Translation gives CASSLSSGLSYEQYF.

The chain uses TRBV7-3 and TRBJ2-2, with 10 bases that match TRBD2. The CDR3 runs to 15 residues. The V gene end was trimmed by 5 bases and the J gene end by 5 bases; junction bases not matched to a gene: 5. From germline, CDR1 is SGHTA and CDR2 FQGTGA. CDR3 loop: CASSPGTSETGELFF. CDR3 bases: TGTGCCAGCAGCCCCGGGACTAGCGAAACCGGGGAGCTGTTTTTT. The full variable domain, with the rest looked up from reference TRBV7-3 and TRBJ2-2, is GAGVSQTPSNKVTEKGKYVELRCDPISGHTALYWYRQSLGQGPEFLIYFQGTGAADDSGLPNDRFFAVRPEGSVSTLKIQRTERGDSAVYLCASSPGTSETGELFFGEGSRLTVL.

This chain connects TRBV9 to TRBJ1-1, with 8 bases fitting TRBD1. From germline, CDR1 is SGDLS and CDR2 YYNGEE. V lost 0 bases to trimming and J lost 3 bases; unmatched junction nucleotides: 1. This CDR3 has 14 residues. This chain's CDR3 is CASSVAGGYTEAFF. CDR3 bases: TGTGCCAGCAGCGTAGCAGGGGGCTACACTGAAGCTTTCTTT.

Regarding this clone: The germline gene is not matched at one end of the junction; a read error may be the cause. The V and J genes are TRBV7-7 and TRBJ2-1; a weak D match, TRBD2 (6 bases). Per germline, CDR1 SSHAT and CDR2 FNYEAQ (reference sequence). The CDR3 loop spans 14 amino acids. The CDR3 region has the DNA TGTGCTAGCAGTGACGGACTACCCCCCAATGAGCAGTTCTTC. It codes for CASSDGLPPNEQFF.

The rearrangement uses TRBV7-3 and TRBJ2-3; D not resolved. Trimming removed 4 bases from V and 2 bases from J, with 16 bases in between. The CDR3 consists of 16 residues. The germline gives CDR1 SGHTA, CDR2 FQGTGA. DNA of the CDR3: TGTGCCAGCAGCTCCTTGCCAGGTGGAACCACAGATACGCAGTATTTT. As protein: CASSSLPGGTTDTQYF.

The CDR3 spells CASSLIQGARETQYF. The CDR3 coding sequence is TGTGCCAGCAGCTTAATACAGGGGGCACGAGAGACCCAGTACTTC. The chain recombines TRBV7-9 with TRBJ2-5; 9 positions match TRBD1. The CDR3 sequence is 15 residues long. From germline, CDR1 is SEHNR and CDR2 FQNEAQ (reference sequence). V lost 2 bases and J lost 4; bases outside the gene matches: 5.

CDR3: CASRGQGRSYF. The CDR3 DNA is TGTGCCAGCAGGGGACAGGGACGATCGTACTTC. The V and J genes are TRBV28 and TRBJ2-7; TRBD1 matches 9 bases. CDR1 and CDR2 from the germline V gene are MDHEN and SYDVKM. J lost 12 bases, V lost 6 bases, and 6 bases had no gene match. This CDR3 spans 11 amino acids.

The CDR3 region has the DNA TGTGCCAGTAGTACGGGGACTACACGTGGGGAGCTGTTTTTT. Its protein product is CASSTGTTRGELFF. The J gene is TRBJ2-2, the V gene TRBV19; 7 positions match TRBD2. The V gene's germline CDR1 is LNHDA and CDR2 SQIVND (reference sequence). The length of the CDR3 is 14 residues. The J segment lost 8 bases and the V segment lost 4 bases, leaving 7 bases of the junction unmatched.

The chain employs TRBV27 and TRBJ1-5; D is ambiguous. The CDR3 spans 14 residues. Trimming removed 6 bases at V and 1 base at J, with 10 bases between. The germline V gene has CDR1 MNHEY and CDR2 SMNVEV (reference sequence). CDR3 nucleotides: TGTGCCAGCAGCGTAATGAGGAGCAATCAGCCCCAGCATTTT. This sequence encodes CASSVMRSNQPQHF.

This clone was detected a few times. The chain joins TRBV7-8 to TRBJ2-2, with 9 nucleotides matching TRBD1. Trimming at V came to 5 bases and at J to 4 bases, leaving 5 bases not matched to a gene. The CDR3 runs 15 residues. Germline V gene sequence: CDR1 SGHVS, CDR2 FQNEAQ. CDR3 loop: CASSLDRGFTGELFF. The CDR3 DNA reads TGTGCCAGCAGCCTCGACAGGGGGTTCACCGGGGAGCTGTTTTTT.

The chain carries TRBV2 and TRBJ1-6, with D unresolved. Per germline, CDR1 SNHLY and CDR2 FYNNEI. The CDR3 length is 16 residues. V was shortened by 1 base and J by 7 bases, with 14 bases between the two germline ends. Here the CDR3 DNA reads TGTGCCAGCAGTGAAGAGCGGAGGAAACCCAATTCACCCCTCCACTTT. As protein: CASSEERRKPNSPLHF.

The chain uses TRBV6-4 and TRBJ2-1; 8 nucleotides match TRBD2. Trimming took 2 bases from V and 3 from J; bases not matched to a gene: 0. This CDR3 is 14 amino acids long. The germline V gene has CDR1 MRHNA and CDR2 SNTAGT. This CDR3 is CASSDSGGYNEQFF. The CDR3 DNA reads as TGTGCCAGCAGTGACAGCGGGGGCTACAATGAGCAGTTCTTC.